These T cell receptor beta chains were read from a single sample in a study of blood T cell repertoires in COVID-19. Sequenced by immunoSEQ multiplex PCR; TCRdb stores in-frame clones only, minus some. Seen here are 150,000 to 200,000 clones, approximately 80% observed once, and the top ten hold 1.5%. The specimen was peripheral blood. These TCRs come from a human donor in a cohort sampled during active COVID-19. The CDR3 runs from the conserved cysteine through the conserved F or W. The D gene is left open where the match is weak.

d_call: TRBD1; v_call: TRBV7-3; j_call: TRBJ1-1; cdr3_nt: TGTGCCAGCAGCTTGGGACAGGGGGCGCTGAACACTGAAGCTTTCTTT; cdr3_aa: CASSLGQGALNTEAFF
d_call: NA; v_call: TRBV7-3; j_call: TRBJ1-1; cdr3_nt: TGTGCCAGCAGCTTAGATATGGGGGCCCCGAACACTGAAGCTTTCTTT; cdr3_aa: CASSLDMGAPNTEAFF
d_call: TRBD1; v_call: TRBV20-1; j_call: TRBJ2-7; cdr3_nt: TGCAGTGCGACAGGGACCTACGAGCAGTACTTC; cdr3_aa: CSATGTYEQYF
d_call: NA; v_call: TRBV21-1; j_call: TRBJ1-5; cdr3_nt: TGTGCCAGCATTACGGAGGGGAGTAGGGACAATCAGCCCCAGCATTTT; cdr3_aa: CASITEGSRDNQPQHF
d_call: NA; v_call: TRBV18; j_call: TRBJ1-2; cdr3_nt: TGTGCCAGCTCCTCGGGGAACTATGGCTACACCTTC; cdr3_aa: CASSSGNYGYTF
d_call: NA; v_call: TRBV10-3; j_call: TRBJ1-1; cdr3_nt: TGTGCCACCACAGGTCAGGGAAGGGAAGCTTTCTTT; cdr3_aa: CATTGQGREAFF
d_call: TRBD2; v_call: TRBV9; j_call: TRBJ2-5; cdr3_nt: TGTGCCAGCAGCGTAGGGGGACTAGCGGGGGAAGAGACCCAGTACTTC; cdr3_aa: CASSVGGLAGEETQYF
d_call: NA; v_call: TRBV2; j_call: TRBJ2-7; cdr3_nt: TGTGCCAGCAGACGGACAGGGACTACGTACGAGCAGTACTTC; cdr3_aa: CASRRTGTTYEQYF
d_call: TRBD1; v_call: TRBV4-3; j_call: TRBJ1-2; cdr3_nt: TGCGCCAGCAGCCAAAGCCCGGGGACAGGGCCTTATGGCTACACCTTC; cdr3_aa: CASSQSPGTGPYGYTF
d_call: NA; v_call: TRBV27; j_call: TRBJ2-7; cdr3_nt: TGTGCCAGCAGTTTGGACGGGAGCTCCTACGAGCAGTACTTC; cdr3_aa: CASSLDGSSYEQYF